The 26 T cell receptor beta chains given below trace back to one sample, sequenced in a study of blood T cell repertoires in COVID-19. The method was immunoSEQ multiplex PCR; TCRdb's version includes in-frame clones alone and lacks a portion of them. This table holds 380,000 or so clones, around nine tenths found once. The specimen was peripheral blood. Receptors were obtained from a woman in her sixties with COVID-19, enrolled during active disease.

V usage is TRBV10-3 and J usage is TRBJ2-7; 12 nucleotides align to TRBD1. From germline, CDR1 is ENHRY and CDR2 SYGVKD. The CDR3 consists of 16 residues. V was pared by 6 bases and J by 2 bases, with 8 bases of the junction left unmatched. The CDR3 here is CAIRPGQGAQTYEQYF. CDR3 sequence (DNA): TGTGCCATCAGACCGGGACAGGGGGCCCAAACCTACGAGCAGTACTTC.

This chain joins TRBV2 and TRBJ1-2, with D maybe TRBD1 (6 bases). The CDR3 has 14 amino acids. Trimming took 2 bases from V and 4 from J, leaving 11 bases between them. Germline CDR1 reads SNHLY; CDR2 reads FYNNEI. The CDR3 nucleotides read TGTGCCAGCAGTGAACAAACAGGGAGCTATGGCTACACCTTC. It is translated as CASSEQTGSYGYTF.

This clone was observed a single time. The chain carries TRBV3-1 (or the pseudogene TRBV3-2) and TRBJ2-5, with 7 bases identical to TRBD1. Per the germline V gene, CDR1 is LGHDT and CDR2 is YNNKEL (reference sequence). The CDR3 covers 16 residues. Trimming at V came to 2 bases and at J to 0 bases, leaving 6 bases not matched to a gene. CDR3 sequence reads: CASSQLGTADQETQYF. CDR3 sequence (DNA): TGTGCCAGCAGCCAATTAGGGACAGCGGACCAAGAGACCCAGTACTTC.

V and J are TRBV25-1 and TRBJ1-5; D ambiguous. CDR3 length: 13 amino acids. Germline V gene sequence: CDR1 MGHDK, CDR2 SYGVNS. The V and J ends lost 1 base and 4 bases respectively, with 5 bases between them. The CDR3 spells CASSESLNQPQHF. Here the CDR3 DNA reads TGTGCCAGCAGTGAATCCCTGAATCAGCCCCAGCATTTT.

The rearrangement uses TRBV5-4 and TRBJ1-1; 8 nucleotides line up with TRBD1. J was trimmed by 1 base and V by 0 bases; bases with no gene match: 2. The CDR3 totals 15 residues. Germline loops: CDR1 SGHNT, CDR2 YYREEE (reference sequence). The CDR3 here is CASSLGDRPNTEAFF. CDR3 in DNA: TGTGCCAGCAGCTTGGGGGACAGGCCGAACACTGAAGCTTTCTTT.

The rearrangement uses TRBV6-5 and TRBJ1-1; 7 bases are shared with TRBD1. Germline V gene data show CDR1 as MNHEY and CDR2 as SVGAGI. The V segment lost 0 bases and the J segment 4 bases; nucleotides outside the gene matches: 5. The CDR3 extends over 15 amino acids. The CDR3 spells CASSYSTGSSTEAFF. As DNA, the CDR3 is TGTGCCAGCAGTTACTCGACAGGGTCTTCCACTGAAGCTTTCTTT.

J is TRBJ2-1 and V is TRBV6-4; TRBD1 might be the D (6 bases). Germline lookup yields CDR1 MRHNA and CDR2 SNTAGT. V was trimmed by 6 bases and J by 0 bases, leaving 15 bases between them. The CDR3 contains 16 residues. CDR3 bases: TGTGCCAGCAGCGGAGGATGGACAGACTCCTACAATGAGCAGTTCTTC. Its protein is CASSGGWTDSYNEQFF.

V gene TRBV21-1 combines with J gene TRBJ2-5; the DNA was not compared with TRBD2, the D call given in the table. TRBV21-1 constitutes a pseudogene. The CDR3 sequence is 14 residues long. CDR3 sequence reads: CASSKLGSQETQYF. CDR3 in DNA: TGTGCCAGCAGCAAACTAGGCAGCCAAGAGACCCAGTACTTC.

As for this clone: Other DNA variants within this sample encode the same CDR3. This sequence joins TRBV5-1 and TRBJ1-1, with D tentatively TRBD1 (5 bases). The germline gives CDR1 SGHRS, CDR2 YFSETQ. The V end lost 0 bases, the J end lost 4 bases, and 13 bases lay between the germline ends. This CDR3 contains 15 residues. CDR3: CASSLVGEGSTEAFF. The CDR3 DNA sequence: TGCGCCAGCAGCTTGGTAGGGGAAGGAAGCACTGAAGCTTTCTTT.

J is TRBJ2-7 and V is TRBV27; the match to TRBD1 covers 11 bases. V lost 5 bases and J lost 2; bases outside the gene matches: 5. This CDR3 has 15 residues. Germline-derived CDR1 and CDR2 are MNHEY and SMNVEV (reference sequence). The CDR3 loop is CASSTPGQGAYEQYF. CDR3 sequence (DNA): TGTGCCAGCAGTACCCCGGGACAGGGGGCCTACGAGCAGTACTTC.

The rearrangement uses TRBV30 and TRBJ2-7; 10 nucleotides agree with TRBD1. Germline V gene lookup returns CDR1 GTSNPN and CDR2 SVGIG (reference sequence). The length of the CDR3 is 15 residues. The V segment lost 4 bases and the J segment 6 bases; nucleotides outside the gene matches: 12. CDR3 sequence reads: CAWTSPGQGRTEQYF. For the CDR3, the DNA is TGTGCCTGGACCAGCCCGGGACAGGGGCGAACCGAGCAGTACTTC.

The rearrangement joins TRBV6-1 to TRBJ1-6; TRBD1 might be the D (5 bases). Germline CDR1 MNHNS, CDR2 SASEGT. Trimming took off 2 bases at V and 9 bases at J, with 8 bases between the two ends. This CDR3 comprises 13 residues. The DNA of the CDR3 is TGTGCCAGCAGTGAAACGGGGGGTTCACCCCTCCACTTT. Translating gives CASSETGGSPLHF.

This sequence joins TRBV10-3 and TRBJ1-3; D gene uncertain. V lost 3 bases to trimming and J lost 0 bases, with 6 bases between them. Germline CDR1 and CDR2: ENHRY and SYGVKD. The CDR3 totals 14 residues. The CDR3 sequence: CAISDTSSGNTIYF. DNA for the CDR3: TGTGCCATCAGTGACACGAGCTCTGGAAACACCATATATTTT.

The chain is built from TRBV11-3 and TRBJ2-3; TRBD2 agrees at 9 bases. The CDR3 is 16 residues long. The J segment lost 5 bases and the V segment lost 3 bases, leaving 9 bases of the junction unmatched. Germline CDR1 SGHNT, CDR2 YENEEA. This CDR3 reads CASSLGQRGAGDTQYF. CDR3 in DNA: TGTGCCAGCAGCTTGGGCCAGCGGGGGGCCGGAGATACGCAGTATTTT.

The chain employs TRBV27 and TRBJ2-7; D unresolved. This CDR3 has 14 amino acids. Between the trimmed V and J ends, which lost 10 bases and 0 bases, there was a span of 16 bases. The germline V gene has CDR1 MNHEY and CDR2 SMNVEV (reference sequence). Here the CDR3 reads CATQPNRFSYEQYF. The CDR3 DNA sequence: TGTGCCACCCAACCCAACCGGTTCTCCTACGAGCAGTACTTC.

The chain has TRBV27 and TRBJ2-7; maybe TRBD2 (6 bases). The CDR3 spans 13 residues. CDR1 is MNHEY and CDR2 is SMNVEV in the germline V gene (reference sequence). V was clipped by 1 base and J by 5 bases, with 9 bases between them. DNA of the CDR3: TGTGCCAGCAGTTTATTCCGCGGGGACGAGCAGTACTTC. The encoded protein is CASSLFRGDEQYF.

The V call is TRBV30, the J call TRBJ1-1, with D uncertain. Trimming took off 2 bases at V and 4 bases at J, with 5 bases between the two ends. CDR3 length: 11 amino acids. CDR1 and CDR2 from the germline V gene are GTSNPN and SVGIG (reference sequence). CDR3 DNA: TGTGCCTGGAGTTTTAGCACTGAAGCTTTCTTT. This encodes CAWSFSTEAFF.

V and J are TRBV5-1 and TRBJ2-3, with D maybe TRBD2 (5 bases). The V end was cut by 5 bases, the J end by 0 bases, with 10 bases between. There are 14 residues in the CDR3. Germline loops: CDR1 SGHRS, CDR2 YFSETQ. CDR3 DNA: TGCGCCAGCAGTACGGGATCTAGCACAGATACGCAGTATTTT. This encodes CASSTGSSTDTQYF.

This clone was seen only a few times. The rearrangement links TRBV4-2 to TRBJ1-1; no reliable D call. Trimming stripped 0 bases from V and 4 bases from J, with 6 bases between. CDR1 and CDR2 (germline): LGHNA, YNFKEQ. This CDR3 has 13 amino acids. This CDR3 reads CASSQEAGTEAFF. CDR3 DNA sequence: TGTGCCAGCAGCCAAGAGGCGGGCACTGAAGCTTTCTTT.

The rearrangement joins TRBV7-3 to TRBJ2-1; TRBD2 matches at 7 bases. CDR3 length: 16 residues. V was clipped by 4 bases and J by 0 bases; unmatched bases: 6. Germline CDR1 reads SGHTA; CDR2 reads FQGTGA. CDR3 DNA sequence: TGTGCCAGCAGCTGGGAGGGGCGGGGCTCCTACAATGAGCAGTTCTTC. As protein: CASSWEGRGSYNEQFF.

The chain couples TRBV19 to TRBJ1-1; tentatively, D is TRBD1 (6 bases). V was cut by 5 bases and J by 1 base, with 14 bases left in between. Germline V lookup: CDR1 LNHDA, CDR2 SQIVND (reference sequence). The CDR3 has 15 residues. The CDR3 sequence is CASSLNPRGNTEAFF. The CDR3 bases are TGTGCCAGTAGTTTAAACCCCAGGGGGAACACTGAAGCTTTCTTT.

V and J are TRBV19 and TRBJ2-3; a possible D gene is TRBD2 (5 bases). CDR1 and CDR2 from the germline V gene are LNHDA and SQIVND (reference sequence). V lost 7 bases to trimming and J lost 1 base, with 15 bases between them. This CDR3 has 15 amino acids. The CDR3 DNA follows: TGTGCCAGTACCCGAGGAGGCGCCGGCACAGATACGCAGTATTTT. Its translation: CASTRGGAGTDTQYF.

The V and J genes are TRBV7-8 and TRBJ2-1; possibly TRBD2 for D (5 bases). Trimming stripped 4 bases from V and 6 bases from J, with 19 bases between. The CDR3 length is 16 residues. Germline V lookup: CDR1 SGHVS, CDR2 FQNEAQ. CDR3 bases: TGTGCCAGCAGCTCGCGTCGACCCGGAGGCCCCAATGAGCAGTTCTTC. It translates to CASSSRRPGGPNEQFF.

The V gene is TRBV6-6, the J gene TRBJ2-4; TRBD1 agrees at 10 bases. This CDR3 is built from 17 residues. After removal of 5 bases from V and 0 bases from J, the junction contained 7 bases not matched to a gene. The germline V gene encodes CDR1 MNHNY and CDR2 SVGAGI (reference sequence). The chain's CDR3 is CASSPGQGVLAKNIQYF. DNA of the CDR3: TGTGCCAGCAGTCCCGGACAGGGGGTTCTAGCCAAAAACATTCAGTACTTC.

V is TRBV24-1 and J is TRBJ2-5; D is unclear. The germline V gene has CDR1 KGHDR and CDR2 SFDVKD. V lost 4 bases and J lost 0, with 5 bases in between. The CDR3 consists of 13 residues. The CDR3 region is CATSDYDQETQYF. CDR3 nucleotides: TGTGCCACCAGTGACTATGACCAAGAGACCCAGTACTTC.

This clone was found a few times. The chain carries TRBV5-4 and TRBJ1-6; 8 bases line up with TRBD1. Germline CDR1 reads SGHNT; CDR2 reads YYREEE (reference sequence). CDR3 length equals 17 residues. Trimming at V came to 0 bases and at J to 12 bases, leaving 14 bases not matched to a gene. The CDR3: CASSLAGQGGGKLPLHF. The CDR3 DNA is TGTGCCAGCAGCTTGGCCGGACAGGGAGGGGGGAAATTACCCCTCCACTTT.